This paragraph reports one TCR beta chain. This sample is drawn from a study of response to subunit inactivated influenza vaccine. CDR1 LGHNA and CDR2 YSLEER come from the germline V gene. V trimming: 0 bases; J trimming: 6 bases; junction bases outside the gene matches: 8. The CDR3 runs to 17 residues. TCRdb processed the RT-PCR reads anew with MiXCR; each CDR3 protein has one entry. Of 560,000 or so distinct CDR3 sequences in the sample, approximately 7.7% are singletons; the top ten hold 10% to 15%. This TCR was sampled from a man between 50 and 75 years old who received an inactivated influenza vaccine. Specimen: PBMCs from blood, collected approximately 25 months after vaccination. This chain uses TRBV4-3 with TRBJ1-6; 7 bases map to TRBD1. CDR3 in DNA: TGCGCCAGCAGCCAAGAAGACCTGTCAGGGGGTAATTCACCCCTCCACTTT. It is translated as CASSQEDLSGGNSPLHF.